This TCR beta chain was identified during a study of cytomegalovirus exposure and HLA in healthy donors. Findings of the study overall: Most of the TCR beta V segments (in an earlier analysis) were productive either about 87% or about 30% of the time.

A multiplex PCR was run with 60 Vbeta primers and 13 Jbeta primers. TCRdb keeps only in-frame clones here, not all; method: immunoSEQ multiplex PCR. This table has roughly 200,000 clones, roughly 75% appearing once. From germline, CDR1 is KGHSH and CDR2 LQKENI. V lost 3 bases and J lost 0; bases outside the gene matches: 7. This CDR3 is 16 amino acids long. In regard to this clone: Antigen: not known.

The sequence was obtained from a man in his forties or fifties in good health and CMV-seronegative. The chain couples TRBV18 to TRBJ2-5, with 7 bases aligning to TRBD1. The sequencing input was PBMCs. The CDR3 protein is CASSPKGQEYQETQYF. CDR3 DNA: TGTGCCAGCTCACCCAAAGGACAGGAATACCAAGAGACCCAGTACTTC.